Listed here is a single TCR beta chain. Antigen specificity is unknown. Within the ViraFEST assay, antigen-specific CD4+ T cells underwent expansion with viral peptide pools prior to sequencing. Subsequent to a culture period of more than 9 days, CD4+ T cells were isolated. Everyone in the study got two shots of either the BNT162b2 or mRNA-1273 vaccine. Testing of the vaccine recipients showed negative nucleocapsid antibodies and no prior SARS-CoV-2 infection. This entry belongs to a study of vaccination effects on CD4 cells after COVID-19. On the study more broadly: After the second dose, samples were taken at median day 72. Regarding the study as a whole: Marked contraction was observed in infection-induced and vaccine-induced clones late after vaccination.

The data were produced by immunoSEQ multiplex PCR, yet TCRdb's version contains in-frame clones alone and is incomplete. The sample lists around 30,000 clones, around 67% occurring once. The receptor comes from a human donor who received a COVID-19 vaccine. Source: CD4+ T cells from PBMCs cultured with HCoV-229E spike peptides, taken after COVID-19 vaccination.

CDR3 region: CASSALTSVFADTQYF. The CDR3 coding sequence is TGTGCCAGCAGCGCCCTGACTAGCGTGTTTGCAGATACGCAGTATTTT. The chain combines TRBV9 with TRBJ2-3; TRBD2 agrees at 8 bases. The germline gives CDR1 SGDLS, CDR2 YYNGEE. The CDR3 sequence is 16 residues long. Trimming cost V 3 bases and J 4 bases; bases outside gene matches: 10. Drawing the rest from reference TRBV9 and TRBJ2-3, the complete variable domain is DSGVTQTPKHLITATGQRVTLRCSPRSGDLSVYWYQQSLDQGLQFLIQYYNGEERAKGNILERFSAQQFPDLHSELNLSSLELGDSALYFCASSALTSVFADTQYFGPGTRLTVL.